This T cell receptor (beta chain) came from a study of patients and donors after allogeneic stem cell transplantation. TCRdb reprocessed the RT-PCR reads via MiXCR and lists one record per CDR3 protein. The profile shows roughly 26,000 distinct CDR3 sequences, 8% to 10% of them singletons. The germline V gene has CDR1 GTSNPN and CDR2 SVGIG (reference sequence). This CDR3 spans 15 amino acids. J lost 3 bases, V lost 7 bases, and 10 bases had no gene match. V gene TRBV30 combines with J gene TRBJ2-5; 11 bases match TRBD2. The specimen sequenced was blood, either unsorted or a sorted T cell fraction (not recorded which). The TCR was taken from a human donor who was either an allogeneic HSCT recipient or a stem cell or donor lymphocyte infusion donor (not recorded which). It is not recorded whose cells these are; they may come from a transplant donor. As DNA, the CDR3 is TGTGCCTCTGAGGATAGCGGGAGGGCTAAAGAGACCCAGTACTTC. Protein sequence: CASEDSGRAKETQYF.